A single sample is the source of the 22 T cell receptor beta chains below, sequenced in a study of siplizumab effects on memory and regulatory T cells. Clones were read by immunoSEQ multiplex PCR, and TCRdb kept only the in-frame ones, dropping some. The sample holds about 82,000 clones; about 91% are singletons and the top ten take over 1.5%. Sequencing was done on a sample of Tregs sorted from blood. These receptors all stem from a human donor in good health.

V usage is TRBV7-6 and J usage is TRBJ1-1; the D gene is possibly TRBD1 (5 bases). Germline loops: CDR1 SGHVS, CDR2 FNYEAQ. Trimming left V 4 bases short and J 0 bases short, with 12 bases between. The CDR3 covers 15 residues. This chain's CDR3 is CASSSAGTVNTEAFF. The CDR3 DNA sequence: TGTGCCAGCAGCTCCGCCGGGACGGTGAACACTGAAGCTTTCTTT.

This clone was found once. CDR3 coding DNA: TGTGCCAGCAGCTTTGAACCGGGGGCGTCCTACAATGAGCAGTTCTTC. Translation gives CASSFEPGASYNEQFF. V is TRBV7-3 and J is TRBJ2-1; D tentatively reads TRBD1 or TRBD2 (6 bases each). The CDR3 totals 16 residues. V lost 3 bases and J lost 1, with 13 bases in between. CDR1 and CDR2 (germline): SGHTA, FQGTGA. Full variable domain (outside the CDR3, taken from reference TRBV7-3 and TRBJ2-1): GAGVSQTPSNKVTEKGKYVELRCDPISGHTALYWYRQSLGQGPEFLIYFQGTGAADDSGLPNDRFFAVRPEGSVSTLKIQRTERGDSAVYLCASSFEPGASYNEQFFGPGTRLTVL.

The CDR3 coding sequence is TGTGCCACCAGCGTGGACAGGGTAGACGGCTACACCTTC. This translates into CATSVDRVDGYTF. J is TRBJ1-2 and V is TRBV15; 8 bases fit TRBD1. This CDR3 has 13 residues. Trimming took 5 bases from V and 8 from J; bases not matched to a gene: 7. Germline V CDR1 and CDR2: LNHNV, YYDKDF (reference sequence).

This clone was counted a single time. V gene TRBV7-4 combines with J gene TRBJ2-2; TRBD1 matches 8 bases. The V gene's germline CDR1 is SGHVT and CDR2 SQSDAQ. This CDR3 is 16 amino acids long. V lost 2 bases and J lost 9; bases outside the gene matches: 11. The CDR3 sequence: CASSLFVDRAFRELFF. CDR3 in DNA: TGTGCCAGCAGCTTATTTGTGGACAGGGCCTTTAGGGAGCTGTTTTTT.

The chain has TRBV7-8 and TRBJ1-1; 8 nucleotides match TRBD1. The CDR3 contains 15 residues. From germline, CDR1 is SGHVS and CDR2 FQNEAQ. V dropped 1 base and J dropped 4; count of bases not matched to a gene: 5. CDR3 in DNA: TGTGCCAGCAGCTTAGAACCGGGACAGGTCACTGAAGCTTTCTTT. Protein product: CASSLEPGQVTEAFF.

This clone has a single count. The chain employs TRBV6-1 and TRBJ1-6, with 8 positions matching TRBD1. This CDR3 comprises 13 residues. Per germline, CDR1 MNHNS and CDR2 SASEGT. The CDR3 bases are TGTGCGATCCGGGACAGGTTTAATTCACCCCTCCACTTT. Amino acids: CAIRDRFNSPLHF.

The rearrangement uses TRBV5-1 and TRBJ1-1, with D perhaps matching TRBD1 (5 bases). Per germline, CDR1 SGHRS and CDR2 YFSETQ. Trimming took off 0 bases at V and 4 bases at J, with 10 bases between the two ends. The CDR3 totals 14 residues. CDR3 sequence reads: CASSLVGVGTEAFF. Here the CDR3 DNA reads TGCGCCAGCAGCTTGGTGGGGGTAGGCACTGAAGCTTTCTTT.

V usage is TRBV5-1 and J usage is TRBJ2-3, with D hard to call. Germline-derived CDR1 and CDR2 are SGHRS and YFSETQ. Trimming took off 4 bases at V and 3 bases at J, with 9 bases between the two ends. The CDR3 contains 13 residues. In DNA, the CDR3 is TGCGCCAGCAGCGCCATCGGGACAGATACGCAGTATTTT. It specifies CASSAIGTDTQYF.

The chain couples TRBV12-2 to TRBJ2-3. TRBV12-2 is marked as a pseudogene. The CDR3 has 17 residues. This CDR3 reads CASRYKRWVSFCDTQYF. As DNA, the CDR3 is TGTGCAAGTCGTTATAAAAGATGGGTGTCTTTCTGTGATACGCAGTATTTT.

The chain has TRBV9 and TRBJ1-6; D possibly corresponds to TRBD1 (5 bases). Trimming took 3 bases from V and 6 from J, leaving 10 bases between them. The CDR3 is 14 amino acids. Germline V gene sequence: CDR1 SGDLS, CDR2 YYNGEE. CDR3 nucleotide sequence: TGTGCCAGCAGCGCCGGGACCCTTAATTCACCCCTCCACTTT. Residues: CASSAGTLNSPLHF.

The gene calls are TRBV5-1 and TRBJ2-7; 10 bases match TRBD1. V lost 5 bases and J lost 4; bases outside the gene matches: 9. The CDR3 has 15 residues. Looked up from germline, CDR1 is SGHRS and CDR2 is YFSETQ. Here the CDR3 reads CASSLQGQGVYEQYF. Written as DNA, the CDR3 is TGCGCCAGCAGTCTCCAAGGACAGGGGGTTTACGAGCAGTACTTC.

V gene TRBV5-1 combines with J gene TRBJ1-2; TRBD1 is a possible D gene (5 bases). Germline assignment: CDR1 SGHRS and CDR2 YFSETQ. The CDR3 covers 14 residues. V was pared by 0 bases and J by 2 bases, with 8 bases between. The CDR3 reads CASSLDPGNYGYTF. The CDR3 nucleotides read TGCGCCAGCAGCTTGGATCCAGGGAACTATGGCTACACCTTC.

The V and J genes are TRBV18 and TRBJ2-1; D remains ambiguous. CDR1 is KGHSH and CDR2 is LQKENI in the germline V gene. This CDR3 has 14 amino acids. V lost 4 bases, J lost 4 bases, and 11 bases lay in between. CDR3 sequence: CASSHMDEYNEQFF. Written as DNA, the CDR3 is TGTGCCAGCTCACATATGGACGAGTACAATGAGCAGTTCTTC.

This chain connects TRBV28 to TRBJ1-5; D may be TRBD1 (5 bases). The germline CDR1 and CDR2 sequences are MDHEN and SYDVKM. The CDR3 loop spans 15 amino acids. V was cut by 1 base and J by 3 bases, with 10 bases left in between. CDR3 DNA: TGTGCCAGCAGTTTATCAGGGCTAATCAATCAGCCCCAGCATTTT. It is translated as CASSLSGLINQPQHF.

V is TRBV5-6 and J is TRBJ1-1; D not certain. The CDR3 consists of 12 residues. Germline V lookup: CDR1 SGHDT, CDR2 YYEEEE. Trimming stripped 2 bases from V and 11 bases from J, with 13 bases between. The CDR3, as DNA: TGTGCCAGCAGCTTCGACACCTTAAAGGCTTTCTTT. It encodes CASSFDTLKAFF.

The rearrangement joins TRBV5-1 to TRBJ2-2, with 9 bases identical to TRBD1. CDR1 is SGHRS and CDR2 is YFSETQ in the germline V gene. With V trimmed by 4 bases and J by 4 bases, 8 bases remained unmatched. The CDR3 covers 16 residues. The CDR3 reads CASSGGQGISTGELFF. As DNA, the CDR3 is TGCGCCAGCAGCGGAGGACAGGGGATCAGCACCGGGGAGCTGTTTTTT.

This clone has a handful of counts. V and J are TRBV6-5 and TRBJ1-6; 9 bases fit TRBD1. The junction had 8 bases not matched to a gene; V was cut back by 4 bases and J by 10 bases. The CDR3 has 15 residues. Germline CDR1 is MNHEY and CDR2 is SVGAGI. CDR3 residues: CASSWLDRGDSPLHF. The CDR3 DNA sequence: TGTGCCAGCAGTTGGCTTGACAGGGGGGACTCACCCCTCCACTTT.

V and J are TRBV28 and TRBJ2-5, with 9 bases matching TRBD1. With 4 bases clipped from V and 2 bases from J, the junction kept 11 bases outside the gene matches. From germline, CDR1 is MDHEN and CDR2 SYDVKM. This CDR3 is built from 17 residues. In DNA, the CDR3 is TGTGCCAGCAGTTCCCGGTTCCTACAGGGGGCGCAAGAGACCCAGTACTTC. Protein: CASSSRFLQGAQETQYF.

This clone has only a few counts. The CDR3 loop is CASSSRTGELFF. In nucleotides, the CDR3 is TGTGCCAGCAGTTCGAGGACCGGGGAGCTGTTTTTT. The chain combines TRBV6-5 with TRBJ2-2, with D uncertain. Germline V gene data show CDR1 as MNHEY and CDR2 as SVGAGI. This CDR3 region has 12 residues. Trimming left V 4 bases short and J 5 bases short, with 5 bases between.

This clone occurred once. The rearrangement uses TRBV27 and TRBJ2-1; D might be TRBD2 (5 bases). Trimming cost V 3 bases and J 4 bases, with 19 bases left between them. Germline V CDR1 and CDR2: MNHEY, SMNVEV (reference sequence). This CDR3 is 17 amino acids long. The DNA of the CDR3 is TGTGCCAGCAGTTTTCGCGGTGACTCGCGGGCGTACAATGAGCAGTTCTTC. This sequence encodes CASSFRGDSRAYNEQFF.

This chain uses TRBV11-2 with TRBJ1-6; tentative D call: TRBD1 (6 bases). Trimming pared 6 bases from V and 13 bases from J, leaving 16 bases between. Germline V gene sequence: CDR1 SGHAT, CDR2 FQNNGV. The CDR3 runs 13 residues. CDR3 nucleotides: TGTGCCAGCAGACACAGGGTGAACGCCCCCCTCCACTTT. Protein product: CASRHRVNAPLHF.

V usage is TRBV7-3 and J usage is TRBJ2-1, with 13 positions matching TRBD2. The germline V gene has CDR1 SGHTA and CDR2 FQGTGA. There are 14 residues in the CDR3. Unmatched junction bases numbered 5, after V lost 8 bases and J lost 7 bases. This chain's CDR3 is CASGLAGASNEQFF. Here the CDR3 DNA reads TGTGCCAGCGGACTAGCGGGGGCCTCGAATGAGCAGTTCTTC. Together with reference TRBV7-3 and TRBJ2-1, the CDR3 gives the full variable domain: GAGVSQTPSNKVTEKGKYVELRCDPISGHTALYWYRQSLGQGPEFLIYFQGTGAADDSGLPNDRFFAVRPEGSVSTLKIQRTERGDSAVYLCASGLAGASNEQFFGPGTRLTVL.